This is a list of T cell receptor beta chains from one sample in a study of T cell repertoires in cytomegalovirus infection. TCRdb analysed the reads with MiXCR anew, one entry per CDR3 protein. The table lists about 300,000 distinct CDR3 sequences, about 9.1% of them singletons. Sequencing was carried out using PBMCs. These receptors were taken from a human donor in good health (CMV status not recorded). Some clones in this sample may be carry-over from other donors' samples. Both conserved end residues are part of each CDR3. The order of the fields is CDR3 protein, CDR3 DNA, J gene, D gene, clone size, V gene. The D gene is left open where the match is weak. Only part of the rows carry a size: once, few, many, or a class if the clone is expanded.

CDR3aa: CASSLELAGAYEQYF; CDR3nt: TGTGCCAGCAGCTTAGAATTAGCGGGGGCCTACGAGCAGTACTTC; j_gene: TRBJ2-7; d_gene: TRBD2; abundance: -; v_gene: TRBV7-2
CDR3aa: CSVAPQETQYF; CDR3nt: TGCAGCGTTGCCCCCCAAGAGACCCAGTACTTC; j_gene: TRBJ2-5; d_gene: -; abundance: -; v_gene: TRBV29-1
CDR3aa: CSASDVVAGANVLTF; CDR3nt: TGCAGTGCCTCGGACGTAGTGGCTGGGGCCAACGTCCTGACTTTC; j_gene: TRBJ2-6; d_gene: -; abundance: many; v_gene: TRBV20-1
CDR3aa: CASRPTGGGSSYNEQFF; CDR3nt: TGTGCCAGCAGGCCAACAGGGGGTGGAAGCTCCTACAATGAGCAGTTCTTC; j_gene: TRBJ2-1; d_gene: TRBD1; abundance: many; v_gene: TRBV6-1
CDR3aa: CASTVGQGTNQPQHF; CDR3nt: TGTGCCAGCACCGTGGGACAGGGTACCAATCAGCCCCAGCATTTT; j_gene: TRBJ1-5; d_gene: TRBD1; abundance: many; v_gene: TRBV6-2/TRBV6-3
CDR3aa: CASSSDRGDPMNTEAFF; CDR3nt: TGCGCCAGCAGCTCCGACAGGGGGGACCCTATGAACACTGAAGCTTTCTTT; j_gene: TRBJ1-1; d_gene: TRBD1; abundance: -; v_gene: TRBV5-1
CDR3aa: CAISERDTISGANVLTF; CDR3nt: TGTGCCATCAGTGAGCGGGACACAATCTCTGGGGCCAACGTCCTGACTTTC; j_gene: TRBJ2-6; d_gene: -; abundance: many; v_gene: TRBV10-3
CDR3aa: CASSQGTGEGSPLHF; CDR3nt: TGCGCCAGCAGCCAGGGGACAGGGGAAGGTTCACCCCTCCACTTT; j_gene: TRBJ1-6; d_gene: TRBD1; abundance: few; v_gene: TRBV5-1
CDR3aa: CASSPHSGSGAGEQYF; CDR3nt: TGTGCCAGCAGCCCACACTCGGGCAGTGGGGCGGGCGAGCAGTACTTC; j_gene: TRBJ2-7; d_gene: -; abundance: -; v_gene: TRBV6-5
CDR3aa: CSVRRRVGAKNIQYF; CDR3nt: TGCAGTGTGAGAAGAAGGGTTGGGGCCAAAAACATTCAGTACTTC; j_gene: TRBJ2-4; d_gene: -; abundance: few; v_gene: TRBV20-1
CDR3aa: CASSFLPSGGRSDTQYF; CDR3nt: TGTGCCAGCAGCTTCCTCCCTAGCGGGGGGAGGTCAGATACGCAGTATTTT; j_gene: TRBJ2-3; d_gene: TRBD2; abundance: many; v_gene: TRBV7-3
CDR3aa: CASSWTVYNEQFF; CDR3nt: TGTGCCAGCAGCTGGACAGTTTACAATGAGCAGTTCTTC; j_gene: TRBJ2-1; d_gene: -; abundance: many; v_gene: TRBV6-2/TRBV6-3
CDR3aa: CASSSQGYYGYTF; CDR3nt: TGTGCCAGCAGTTCACAGGGATACTATGGCTACACCTTC; j_gene: TRBJ1-2; d_gene: -; abundance: many; v_gene: TRBV28
CDR3aa: CASSPGQGKTDTQYF; CDR3nt: TGTGCCAGCAGCCCGGGGCAGGGTAAAACAGATACGCAGTATTTT; j_gene: TRBJ2-3; d_gene: -; abundance: many; v_gene: TRBV7-9
CDR3aa: CSAPGTSGGTPVYNEQFF; CDR3nt: TGCAGTGCTCCTGGGACTAGCGGGGGGACGCCCGTTTACAATGAGCAGTTCTTC; j_gene: TRBJ2-1; d_gene: TRBD2; abundance: many; v_gene: TRBV20-1
CDR3aa: CASRSGTGSLGYTF; CDR3nt: TGTGCCAGCAGGTCCGGGACAGGGTCACTTGGCTACACCTTC; j_gene: TRBJ1-2; d_gene: TRBD1; abundance: many; v_gene: TRBV12-3/TRBV12-4
CDR3aa: CASSLERRNEKLFF; CDR3nt: TGTGCCAGCAGCTTGGAGCGGCGGAATGAAAAACTGTTTTTT; j_gene: TRBJ1-4; d_gene: -; abundance: many; v_gene: TRBV7-6
CDR3aa: CASSLKGTGLRDTYPYEQYF; CDR3nt: TGTGCCAGCAGTTTAAAAGGGACAGGGCTGAGGGATACCTACCCCTACGAGCAGTACTTC; j_gene: TRBJ2-7; d_gene: TRBD1; abundance: once; v_gene: TRBV27
CDR3aa: CASSSSGGTQYF; CDR3nt: TGTGCCAGCAGCTCCTCGGGCGGTACGCAGTATTTT; j_gene: TRBJ2-3; d_gene: -; abundance: many; v_gene: TRBV6-5
CDR3aa: CASSPGTYNSPLHF; CDR3nt: TGTGCCAGCAGTCCTGGGACATATAATTCACCCCTCCACTTT; j_gene: TRBJ1-6; d_gene: -; abundance: many; v_gene: TRBV12-3/TRBV12-4
CDR3aa: CSAIGYSNQPQHF; CDR3nt: TGCAGTGCTATTGGTTATAGCAATCAGCCCCAGCATTTT; j_gene: TRBJ1-5; d_gene: -; abundance: many; v_gene: TRBV20-1
CDR3aa: CASSLEMLGRRNQPQHF; CDR3nt: TGTGCCAGCAGTTTGGAGATGTTGGGCAGACGCAATCAGCCCCAGCATTTT; j_gene: TRBJ1-5; d_gene: -; abundance: many; v_gene: TRBV28
CDR3aa: CASRPGGMRTEAFF; CDR3nt: TGTGCCAGCAGACCGGGGGGAATGAGGACTGAAGCTTTCTTT; j_gene: TRBJ1-1; d_gene: -; abundance: many; v_gene: TRBV27
CDR3aa: CASSPEGWHEQFF; CDR3nt: TGTGCCAGCTCACCAGAGGGGTGGCATGAGCAGTTCTTC; j_gene: TRBJ2-1; d_gene: -; abundance: many; v_gene: TRBV18
CDR3aa: CSVVGTKVNTEAFF; CDR3nt: TGCAGCGTTGTAGGGACGAAAGTGAACACTGAAGCTTTCTTT; j_gene: TRBJ1-1; d_gene: -; abundance: -; v_gene: TRBV29-1
CDR3aa: CASSSGLASGTDTQYF; CDR3nt: TGTGCCAGCAGCTCCGGACTTGCCAGCGGCACAGATACGCAGTATTTT; j_gene: TRBJ2-3; d_gene: -; abundance: many; v_gene: TRBV11-3
CDR3aa: CASSLNRDTGELFF; CDR3nt: TGCGCCAGCAGCTTGAACAGGGACACCGGGGAGCTGTTTTTT; j_gene: TRBJ2-2; d_gene: -; abundance: -; v_gene: TRBV5-1